This T cell receptor beta chain was recorded in a study of blood T cell repertoires in COVID-19. Whole-study context: Acute and convalescent COVID-19 samples came from the United States, Italy and Spain. T cells, B-cell-depleted T cells, or PBMCs supplied cDNA or gDNA.

V lost 5 bases, J lost 4 bases, and 5 bases stayed unmatched. Germline CDR1 reads SGHTA; CDR2 reads FQGTGA. The CDR3 length is 15 residues. Produced via immunoSEQ multiplex PCR; TCRdb's table is partial and in-frame only. Of over 200,000 clones in the sample, about 83% are singletons; the top ten hold about 9%. The specimen sequenced was peripheral blood. The chain recombines TRBV7-3 with TRBJ2-1; TRBD2 agrees at 10 bases. The TCR originated in a man between 35 and 55 years old with active or convalescent COVID-19. CDR3 sequence reads: CASSLGLADYNEQFF. CDR3 nucleotide sequence: TGTGCCAGCAGCCTTGGACTAGCGGATTACAATGAGCAGTTCTTC.